The present TCR beta chain was sequenced within a study of cytomegalovirus exposure and HLA in healthy donors (dated by TCRdb to about 2017). Some background on the complete study: An earlier analysis of a few hundred of the donors reported 250 to 350 Gb of sequence data and 117 million unique TCR beta sequences obtained from approximately 180 million T cells. An early release covering roughly 640 HLA-typed donors comprised about 290 gigabases of sequencing data and 65 million to 100 million unique TCR sequences. The genetic ancestry cluster associated with self-reported Caucasian donors included 81% of the 398 genotyped donors. The study was designed to test whether signatures of past pathogen exposure could be identified by cataloging public T cell receptors. Using immunosequencing, the study profiled T cell repertoires from 500 to 800 subjects and related those repertoires to cytomegalovirus serostatus. In addition to the first cohort of 650 to 750 subjects, a separate validation cohort of approximately 120 different subjects was used. High-throughput TCR immunosequencing, statistical association of individual TCRs with disease status, and machine learning were combined to predict cytomegalovirus infection status. A later analysis re-examined previously published TCR beta repertoires from more than 650 donors and added high-resolution HLA genotyping to investigate patterns of TCR occurrence. In the later analysis, no new phenotypic data were used to find candidate immune exposures; instead, reliance was placed on TCR beta sequences and their occurrence across donors. In an earlier analysis of roughly 600 of the donors, high-throughput TCR beta sequencing was used to judge whether each TCR beta V gene segment behaved as functional or pseudogenic. Donor age, sex, ethnicity and CMV serostatus were compiled together with the repertoire data. In a later genetic analysis, genome-wide SNP genotypes for about 65% of the 666 donors were used, and that subset was treated as a discovery cohort. Every discovery cohort repertoire had been produced on one sequencing platform. Class I and class II HLA loci were covered by the typing at four-digit resolution. The number of donors typed differed by locus, with about 629-630 for A, B, C, DRB1 and DQB1, roughly 520 for DQA1, some 570 for DPA1, and some 440 for DPB1. Five DR-DQ haplotypes were handled as single units for association and clustering, since linkage in the cohort was strong. Across around 400 genotyped donors of the cohort, an average of about 220,000 unique TCR beta nucleotide sequences per donor were sequenced, and around 19% of those sequences were non-productive. Study-wide findings and limitations: The only immune exposure information available for the cohort was CMV serostatus. A later genetic analysis reported fewer N-insertions in productive TCRs among donors in an Asian-associated ancestry cluster than the roughly 700-donor mean. Because HLA typing was missing for some donors at each locus, association tests included only the typed subset. Several of the top co-occurrence clusters appeared to be linked to parvovirus B19, influenza, CMV and Epstein-Barr virus, according to a later analysis. Assigning TCR associations to individual alleles was difficult when HLA alleles, especially DR and DQ, strongly co-occurred. In vitro tests confirmed that three of the cytomegalovirus-associated TCR beta chains recognize cytomegalovirus antigens. The cohort was sequenced for TCR beta chains only, and without alpha or paired-chain data the features that could be detected were limited. A cluster of highly shared sequence variants was judged likely to be a technical artifact of the sequencing pipeline. Most CMV-associated TCR beta chains appeared to be HLA-restricted in a later analysis, and the HLA associations seemed to be driven largely by CMV exposure. In a later genetic analysis, a missense DCLRE1C variant was associated with V-gene and J-gene trimming of TCR beta chains, and the association was replicated in an independent cohort. A total of 150 or so TCR beta chains were listed by the study as associated with cytomegalovirus. In an earlier analysis of about 540 of the donors, most TCR beta V segments were observed in productive rearrangements about 87% or about 30% of the time, broadly matching IMGT annotations. In a later analysis, HLA-associated TCR beta chains were found to be more clonally expanded and to have lower generation probabilities than equally common non-associated chains. The 87-base-pair reads could not distinguish some IMGT-functional V segments, including TRBV6-2 and TRBV6-3, so those segments were excluded. In a later analysis, TCR association rates were found to vary across HLA loci, with the most associated TCRs seen for DRB1 alleles and the fewest for HLA-C alleles. The authors suggested that the approach could potentially be extended to other disease states and immunological phenotypes. Presence/absence analyses assumed roughly uniform sequencing depth across donors, an assumption that may not hold. While some public TCRs were present in many individuals, most TCR sequences turned up only very rarely across donors. Specific HLA alleles were associated with 15,000 to 20,000 TCR beta sequences at a false discovery rate of 0.05 in a later analysis. Some 16 rarely observed V segments, including chromosome 9 orphons, were excluded from the earlier analysis of about 500 of the donors because counts were too low. The classifier was reported to diagnose cytomegalovirus status with high specificity and sensitivity in both the original and validation cohorts. A further reported finding was that TCR beta sequences accurately predicted the HLA-A and HLA-B alleles for most subjects in the first cohort. Correlated functional status among segregating V segments might be attributable to linkage disequilibrium, but an unknown experimental factor could not be ruled out.

Looking up the germline V gene (reference sequence) yields CDR1 MNHEY and CDR2 SMNVEV. V gives up 2 bases and J gives up 0 bases, and the segment between their germline ends measures 5 bases. The cysteine opens and the phenylalanine closes a CDR3 of 14 amino acids. Only CDR3 DNA remains: 42 bases, in frame from the first base. As concerns this clone: Its antigen is not yet known. No much larger clone exists at a distance of one base, and base qualities are not known.

Libraries were built with the immunoSEQ multiplex PCR assay. A mixture of 60 forward primers for TCR Vbeta segments and 13 reverse primers for TCR Jbeta segments was used in the multiplex PCR. A multiplex PCR assay on genomic DNA amplified the CDR3 region of rearranged TCR beta genes. The Illumina HiSeq System was used to sequence the amplified TCR beta libraries as 87-base-pair reads. For the original study's pipeline: Across the roughly 700 repertoires, a later analysis counted 75 million to 90 million unique TCR beta chains, approximately 10 million of which were shared by at least two donors. Raw reads were error-corrected and collapsed into unique sequences by a nearest-neighbor algorithm in which closely related sequences were merged to remove PCR and sequencing errors. V, D and J gene segments were assigned by aligning CDR3 sequences to IMGT reference sequences. For a sequence to be retained, at least a six-nucleotide match to both a V gene segment and a J gene segment was required. A rearrangement was called productive if the CDR3 had no stop codons and remained in frame with V and J, and every other rearrangement was called non-productive. CDR3 was defined according to IMGT convention as the region running from the second conserved V-encoded cysteine to the conserved J-encoded phenylalanine. Sequences without an unambiguous match to a single V gene segment were excluded from the earlier analysis of approximately 600 of the donors. In an earlier analysis of approximately 560 of the donors, a V segment was called functional when productive rearrangements were above 56.7%, and segregating when the standard deviation between donors exceeded 5%. A statistical classification framework was developed to diagnose cytomegalovirus status using the catalog of TCR beta chain sequences. V and J gene assignment, in a later analysis, came from comparing TCR nucleotide sequences with IMGT/GENE-DB human TR gene sequences. In a later analysis, CDR3 sequences and most-parsimonious VDJ recombination scenarios were assigned using the TCRdist pipeline. A later analysis defined each TCR beta chain by its CDR3 amino acid sequence plus V-gene family, and excluded reads lacking a unique V-gene family. In a later analysis, some 600 highly shared, low-generation-probability nucleotide sequences were removed to address suspected cross-contamination and a sequencing artifact. A later analysis calculated a clonal expansion index for each public chain from normalized within-repertoire ranks of inferred template counts. A later analysis computed generation probabilities with a VDJ recombination model fitted to out-of-frame rearrangements, and checked the results against IGoR. A later analysis scored TCR-TCR, TCR-HLA and TCR-CMV co-occurrence with hypergeometric tests, applying a repertoire-size bias correction to TCR pairs. A later analysis estimated false discovery rates by permuting HLA or CMV assignments 20 times. In a later analysis, co-occurring TCRs were grouped using DBSCAN, with TCRdist sequence similarity added in when clustering inside HLA-allele-positive subsets. Repertoires with fewer than 30,000 or more than 120,000 public chains were left out of co-occurrence clustering, as were five repertoires with anomalous nucleotide sharing. TCRdb took over this immuneACCESS table, retaining in-frame rearrangements with V and J assigned. Such tables are incomplete; in checked studies, under half of the missing clones stem from an unresolved V gene, and the remainder is unexplained. V, J and clone size are those of that table, while D and trimming were read from the DNA. Recorded for this sample are tens of thousands of clones; 55% to 65% of them occurred a single time. Of the sample, roughly 15% falls within the top ten clones.

The cohort comprised several hundred healthy bone marrow donors. Cohort members were all nominally healthy when sampled, although unrecorded immune exposures were likely present. The donor was CMV seropositive and belonged to the group of 250 to 300 seropositive cohort members. Each donor provided a peripheral blood sample, and peripheral blood mononuclear cells were used for TCR beta sequencing. The Qiagen DNeasy Blood Extraction Kit was used to extract genomic DNA from the blood cell samples. The origin of this receptor is a woman aged 40 to 50 in good health and CMV-seropositive. This receptor chain uses TRBV27 and TRBJ1-3, with TRBD1 tentatively as D gene (5 bases match). What was sequenced was PBMCs. The CDR3 has the sequence CASSLQGSGNTIYF. The nucleotide sequence is given as TGTGCCAGCAGTTTACAGGGCTCTGGAAACACCATATATTTT.